Listed here is a single T cell receptor beta chain. The sample belongs to a study of shared clonotypes between healthy human individuals. Trimming cost V 5 bases and J 3 bases, with 8 bases left between them. This CDR3 is built from 13 residues. Germline loops: CDR1 MNHEY, CDR2 SMNVEV (reference sequence). The method was immunoSEQ multiplex PCR; TCRdb's version includes in-frame clones alone and lacks a portion of them. In the table there are approximately 500,000 clones, around 85% of which are singletons. Genomic DNA, for the unsorted samples, came from about 90 million PBMCs. This receptor was taken from a woman aged 40-49 years in good health. Some clones in this sample may be carry-over from other donors' samples. V usage is TRBV27 and J usage is TRBJ1-5; no reliable D call. The sample was PBMCs. The DNA for the CDR3 is TGTGCCAGCAGTGGACTGATCAATCAGCCCCAGCATTTT. Its protein product is CASSGLINQPQHF.